This TCR beta chain appears in the sequencing data of a study of siplizumab effects on memory and regulatory T cells. Comments on this clone: What it binds is not known.

Germline values: CDR1 SGHNT, CDR2 YENEEA. The ends lost 3 bases at V and 4 bases at J; junction bases unmatched: 5. The CDR3 extends over 14 amino acids. Using immunoSEQ multiplex PCR, the repertoire was profiled, and TCRdb retains in-frame clones only, with some absent. The sample shows roughly 92,000 clones, around 94% of them seen only once. Study-wide results and caveats: Confirmatory evidence of suppressive function in proliferating siplizumab-culture Tregs was not obtained. On average, roughly 69% of mappable alloreactive CD4+ clones were Treg-derived under siplizumab, against 25% to 30% in controls. Most alloreactive clones went unmapped to unstimulated subsets; only a minor fraction mapped.

The TCR comes from a human donor in good health. The sequencing sample was made of non-Treg CD4+ T cells sorted from blood. This chain uses TRBV11-3 with TRBJ1-1, with 7 bases aligning to TRBD1. CDR3 sequence reads: CASSLTGSTTEAFF. In nucleotides, the CDR3 is TGTGCCAGCAGCTTGACAGGGTCCACCACTGAAGCTTTCTTT.